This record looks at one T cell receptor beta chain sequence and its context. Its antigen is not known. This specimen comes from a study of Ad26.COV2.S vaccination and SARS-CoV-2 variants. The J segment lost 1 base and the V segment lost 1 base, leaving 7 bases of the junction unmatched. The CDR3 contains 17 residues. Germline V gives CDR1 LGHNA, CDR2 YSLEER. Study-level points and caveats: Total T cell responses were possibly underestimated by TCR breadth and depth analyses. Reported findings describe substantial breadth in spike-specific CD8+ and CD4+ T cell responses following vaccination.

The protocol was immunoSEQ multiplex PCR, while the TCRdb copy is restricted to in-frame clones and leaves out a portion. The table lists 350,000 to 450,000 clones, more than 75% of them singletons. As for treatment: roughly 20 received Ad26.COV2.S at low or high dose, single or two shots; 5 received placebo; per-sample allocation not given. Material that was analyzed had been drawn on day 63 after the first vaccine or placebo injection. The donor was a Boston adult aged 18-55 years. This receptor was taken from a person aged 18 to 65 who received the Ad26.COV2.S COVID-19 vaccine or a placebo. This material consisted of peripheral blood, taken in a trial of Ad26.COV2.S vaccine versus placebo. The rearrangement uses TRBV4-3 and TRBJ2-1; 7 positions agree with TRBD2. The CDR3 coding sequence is TGCGCCAGCAGCCAAGTTTTGGCTAGCGGTTCCTACAATGAGCAGTTCTTC. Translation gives CASSQVLASGSYNEQFF.